One sample yielded the 27 T cell receptor beta chains listed below, sequenced in a study of blood T cell repertoires in COVID-19. Some clones are missing from TCRdb's copy, which holds only in-frame ones; the method was immunoSEQ multiplex PCR. The sample contains 250,000 to 300,000 clones, less than 90% of which appear only once. Material for sequencing was peripheral blood. The receptors originated from a man in his sixties who had recovered from COVID-19.

The V and J genes are TRBV7-2 and TRBJ1-5; weak D call: TRBD1 (6 bases). Germline assignment: CDR1 SGHTA and CDR2 FQGNSA. Trimming took 8 bases from V and 4 from J, leaving 12 bases between them. The CDR3 is made up of 13 amino acids. DNA for the CDR3: TGTGCCAGCGCGGTCACAGGGAATCAGCCCCAGCATTTT. Its translation: CASAVTGNQPQHF.

V is TRBV28 and J is TRBJ2-7; D perhaps matches TRBD2 (6 bases). There are 15 residues in the CDR3. Deletions cut 2 bases from V and 7 bases from J, with 18 bases between. Germline V gene data show CDR1 as MDHEN and CDR2 as SYDVKM. The CDR3 is CASSLPGVGLKEQYF. CDR3 coding DNA: TGTGCCAGCAGTTTACCGGGGGTAGGGCTGAAGGAGCAGTACTTC.

The J gene is TRBJ1-3, the V gene TRBV6-5; the D gene is possibly TRBD1 (5 bases). Trimming took off 7 bases at V and 0 bases at J, with 13 bases between the two ends. The CDR3 spans 15 residues. Germline values: CDR1 MNHEY, CDR2 SVGAGI. DNA of the CDR3: TGTGCCAGCACCCGACAGACAAGCTCTGGAAACACCATATATTTT. It is translated as CASTRQTSSGNTIYF.

The chain employs TRBV5-4 and TRBJ1-2; TRBD1 matches 10 bases. J lost 4 bases, V lost 3 bases, and 9 bases had no gene match. Germline CDR1 reads SGHNT; CDR2 reads YYREEE (reference sequence). The CDR3 loop spans 16 amino acids. The CDR3 coding sequence is TGTGCCAGCAGCTCGGGAGGACAGGGGGGGAGCTATGGCTACACCTTC. Encoded protein: CASSSGGQGGSYGYTF.

The gene calls are TRBV3-1 (or the pseudogene TRBV3-2) and TRBJ1-1; a possible D gene is TRBD1 (5 bases). There are 13 residues in the CDR3. V was cut by 4 bases and J by 7 bases, with 13 bases left in between. The germline gives CDR1 LGHDT, CDR2 YNNKEL (reference sequence). The CDR3 DNA reads TGTGCCAGCAGCCGGAATACTCAGGGTGAAGCTTTCTTT. As protein: CASSRNTQGEAFF.

This clone occurred a few times. The chain couples TRBV19 to TRBJ1-2; 8 bases are a match to TRBD1. Germline V gene sequence: CDR1 LNHDA, CDR2 SQIVND (reference sequence). Trimming cost V 7 bases and J 7 bases; bases outside gene matches: 11. CDR3 length: 14 residues. CDR3 sequence: CASIPRQGFLGYTF. In DNA, the CDR3 is TGTGCCAGTATCCCCCGACAGGGGTTTCTTGGCTACACCTTC.

This chain connects TRBV6-1 to TRBJ1-2; maybe TRBD1 (6 bases). The germline V and J ends were trimmed by 0 bases and 7 bases, with 12 bases remaining between them. The germline V gene encodes CDR1 MNHNS and CDR2 SASEGT. The CDR3 is made up of 14 amino acids. CDR3 DNA: TGTGCCAGCAGTGAAGCACGGGGGGCTAGTGGCTACACCTTC. Its translation: CASSEARGASGYTF.

V usage is TRBV5-1 and J usage is TRBJ2-2; perhaps TRBD1 as D (6 bases). V dropped 0 bases and J dropped 2 bases, with 17 bases sitting between them. Germline CDR1 is SGHRS and CDR2 is YFSETQ. This CDR3 has 18 amino acids. CDR3 loop: CASSLGARRTANTGELFF. The CDR3 region has the DNA TGCGCCAGCAGCTTGGGGGCAAGGAGGACAGCAAACACCGGGGAGCTGTTTTTT.

The chain has TRBV2 and TRBJ2-2, with D perhaps matching TRBD2 (5 bases). This CDR3 has 15 residues. V shed 7 bases and J shed 0 bases, with 12 bases lying between them. The germline V gene encodes CDR1 SNHLY and CDR2 FYNNEI. The CDR3 loop reads CASMMEVANTGELFF. For the CDR3, the DNA is TGTGCCAGCATGATGGAGGTGGCGAACACCGGGGAGCTGTTTTTT.

There are a few counts of this clone. This chain links TRBV5-1 with TRBJ1-1, with D unclear. V was shortened by 1 base and J by 8 bases, with 12 bases between the two germline ends. Germline CDR1 is SGHRS and CDR2 is YFSETQ. The CDR3 loop spans 13 amino acids. DNA of the CDR3: TGCGCCAGCAGCTTGAAAGTCGGTGCGGAAGCTTTCTTT. Translation gives CASSLKVGAEAFF.

This clone came up once. The chain uses TRBV5-1 and TRBJ2-7, with a possible D match to TRBD2 (5 bases). CDR1 SGHRS and CDR2 YFSETQ come from the germline V gene. There are 16 residues in the CDR3. V gave up 6 bases and J gave up 0 bases, with 19 bases separating them. In nucleotides, the CDR3 is TGCGCCAGCACCCCGACCGCGGGTATGGGCTCCTACGAGCAGTACTTC. Translation: CASTPTAGMGSYEQYF.

The chain combines TRBV4-1 with TRBJ1-4, with a possible D match to TRBD1 (6 bases). Trimming cost V 7 bases and J 7 bases, with 19 bases left between them. Germline CDR1 and CDR2: MGHRA and YSYEKL. This CDR3 has 15 residues. The CDR3 sequence: CASTQGWGRSEKLFF. Written as DNA, the CDR3 is TGCGCCAGCACCCAGGGGTGGGGCCGTTCTGAAAAACTGTTTTTT.

CDR3 DNA sequence: TGTGCCAGCAGCTTAGGCCAGGGACTAGCGGGAGGTAGCACCGGGGAGCTGTTTTTT. Amino acids: CASSLGQGLAGGSTGELFF. This sequence joins TRBV7-8 and TRBJ2-2, with 15 bases fitting TRBD2. The ends lost 1 base at V and 4 bases at J; junction bases unmatched: 7. Germline V CDR1 and CDR2: SGHVS, FQNEAQ. CDR3 length: 19 amino acids.

This chain joins TRBV6-5 and TRBJ2-5; D possibly corresponds to TRBD1 (6 bases). The CDR3 length is 13 residues. Germline loops: CDR1 MNHEY, CDR2 SVGAGI. V was shortened by 6 bases and J by 3 bases, with 11 bases between the two germline ends. The CDR3 spells CASSRTVKETQYF. CDR3 coding DNA: TGTGCCAGCAGCCGGACAGTCAAAGAGACCCAGTACTTC.

This clone was detected only once. This sequence joins TRBV2 and TRBJ1-2; 8 nucleotides match TRBD1. The CDR3 runs to 11 residues. Germline lookup yields CDR1 SNHLY and CDR2 FYNNEI. J was trimmed by 8 bases and V by 5 bases; bases with no gene match: 1. CDR3 in amino acids: CASSQGAGYTF. CDR3 bases: TGTGCCAGCAGTCAGGGGGCGGGCTACACCTTC. The variable domain in full, completed from reference TRBV2 and TRBJ1-2, reads EPEVTQTPSHQVTQMGQEVILRCVPISNHLYFYWYRQILGQKVEFLVSFYNNEISEKSEIFDDQFSVERPDGSNFTLKIRSTKLEDSAMYFCASSQGAGYTFGSGTRLTVV.

This chain joins TRBV19 and TRBJ2-3; 9 positions agree with TRBD1. The CDR3 length is 16 residues. The germline V gene encodes CDR1 LNHDA and CDR2 SQIVND (reference sequence). The V and J ends lost 7 bases and 0 bases, in that order; junction bases with no gene match: 8. CDR3 sequence: CASTREGTGSTDTQYF. Here the CDR3 DNA reads TGTGCCAGTACCAGAGAAGGGACAGGGAGCACAGATACGCAGTATTTT.

This rearrangement joins TRBV28 to TRBJ1-1, with D perhaps TRBD1 (6 bases). Trimming removed 3 bases from V and 0 bases from J, with 17 bases in between. The germline V gene has CDR1 MDHEN and CDR2 SYDVKM. The CDR3 is 17 residues long. The CDR3 bases are TGTGCCAGCAGTTTCGGGGGGCGGGGGACCTTGAACACTGAAGCTTTCTTT. It specifies CASSFGGRGTLNTEAFF.

The rearrangement joins TRBV7-2 to TRBJ1-1; D gene unclear. Trimming cost V 2 bases and J 9 bases, with 13 bases left between them. CDR1 is SGHTA, CDR2 FQGNSA, per germline. The CDR3 runs 13 residues. CDR3 sequence: CASSLNGEVQAFF. CDR3 nucleotides: TGTGCCAGCAGCTTAAACGGGGAAGTGCAAGCTTTCTTT.

This clone occurred a few times. This chain links TRBV27 with TRBJ2-7, with 7 bases lining up with TRBD2. The CDR3 contains 13 residues. Germline CDR1 and CDR2: MNHEY and SMNVEV (reference sequence). V gave up 6 bases and J gave up 9 bases; unmatched junction bases: 11. This CDR3 is CASRDTTTGGQYF. CDR3 DNA: TGTGCCAGCAGGGATACCACAACGGGAGGGCAGTACTTC.

The chain recombines TRBV28 with TRBJ1-2, with 8 bases matching TRBD1. This CDR3 region has 14 residues. With V trimmed by 7 bases and J by 4 bases, 8 bases remained unmatched. Germline V gene data show CDR1 as MDHEN and CDR2 as SYDVKM. As DNA, the CDR3 is TGTGCCAGCACCCCTCTTCAGGGGGCCTATGGCTACACCTTC. Protein sequence: CASTPLQGAYGYTF.

The chain uses TRBV5-1 and TRBJ2-7; 7 bases are shared with TRBD1. Trimming took 2 bases from V and 6 from J; bases not matched to a gene: 11. Germline values: CDR1 SGHRS, CDR2 YFSETQ. The CDR3 extends over 15 amino acids. CDR3 in amino acids: CASSLMAGGYGEQYF. The CDR3 DNA is TGCGCCAGCAGCTTAATGGCAGGGGGTTATGGCGAGCAGTACTTC.

V usage is TRBV5-8 and J usage is TRBJ1-5; 9 bases align to TRBD1. Germline V gene data show CDR1 as SGHTS and CDR2 as YDEGEE. The V and J ends lost 4 bases and 4 bases, in that order; junction bases with no gene match: 3. This CDR3 comprises 14 residues. The CDR3 region is CASSHRGRNQPQHF. CDR3 DNA sequence: TGTGCCAGCAGCCACAGGGGGCGAAATCAGCCCCAGCATTTT. The whole variable domain, filled in from reference TRBV5-8 and TRBJ1-5, reads EAGVTQSPTHLIKTRGQQATLRCSPISGHTSVYWYQQALGLGLQFLLWYDEGEERNRGNFPPRFSGRQFPNYSSELNVNALELEDSALYLCASSHRGRNQPQHFGDGTRLSIL.

The CDR3 sequence is CASSLIQDYGYTF. The CDR3, as DNA: TGTGCCAGCAGTTTAATCCAGGACTATGGCTACACCTTC. The chain employs TRBV12-3 or TRBV12-4 and TRBJ1-2; no clear D gene. V lost 2 bases, J lost 3 bases, and 7 bases lay in between. This CDR3 contains 13 residues.

The chain carries TRBV3-1 (or the pseudogene TRBV3-2) and TRBJ2-1, with D perhaps matching TRBD2 (5 bases). The V end was cut by 4 bases, the J end by 0 bases, with 7 bases between. The CDR3 totals 14 residues. Germline V gene lookup returns CDR1 LGHDT and CDR2 YNNKEL (reference sequence). The CDR3 protein is CASSLSVSYNEQFF. The CDR3 DNA reads as TGTGCCAGCAGCCTTAGCGTCTCCTACAATGAGCAGTTCTTC.

The rearrangement uses TRBV28 and TRBJ1-2, with D perhaps TRBD1 (6 bases). In germline, CDR1 is MDHEN, CDR2 SYDVKM. The V gene lost 5 bases and the J gene lost 0 bases, with 16 bases spanning the gap. The length of the CDR3 is 16 residues. The CDR3 region has the DNA TGTGCCAGCAGTCACATACTACAGGGCTCTAACTATGGCTACACCTTC. This gives the protein CASSHILQGSNYGYTF.

The chain employs TRBV5-1 and TRBJ1-1; no definite D call. This CDR3 is built from 15 residues. Trimming removed 4 bases at V and 1 base at J, with 14 bases between. CDR1 and CDR2 from the germline V gene are SGHRS and YFSETQ. CDR3 sequence reads: CASSLEDGGNTEAFF. CDR3 DNA: TGCGCCAGCAGCCTAGAAGACGGAGGGAACACTGAAGCTTTCTTT.

The gene calls are TRBV2 and TRBJ1-2; D possibly corresponds to TRBD1 (5 bases). The germline V gene encodes CDR1 SNHLY and CDR2 FYNNEI. The CDR3 totals 13 residues. V was shortened by 7 bases and J by 3 bases, with 12 bases between the two germline ends. CDR3 coding DNA: TGTGCCAGCAAAAGGGGTTTGGACTATGGCTACACCTTC. Translating it yields CASKRGLDYGYTF.